This TCR beta chain appears in the sequencing data of a study of shared clonotypes between healthy human individuals. General observations from the study: Roughly 5% of naive CD4 clonotypes were shared across four donors. Among donors, the sharing of clonotypes was expected to be influenced by sequencing depth.

Terminally differentiated effector memory CD45RA+ cells were left out of the naive CD8 fraction, which was CD45RO-negative and positively selected for CCR7. In regard to this clone: Its antigen is not known.

Germline V gene lookup returns CDR1 MDHEN and CDR2 SYDVKM. V lost 2 bases to trimming and J lost 5 bases; unmatched junction nucleotides: 5. This CDR3 contains 14 residues. Produced via immunoSEQ multiplex PCR; TCRdb's table is partial and in-frame only. The sample carries some 630,000 clones, roughly 95% recorded once. This receptor was taken from a woman aged 25 to 45 in good health. The genes are TRBV28 and TRBJ1-1; 7 bases line up with TRBD1. Sequenced material: naive CD8+ T cells sorted from blood. The CDR3: CASSLRGPWTEAFF. CDR3 nucleotide sequence: TGTGCCAGCAGTTTAAGGGGGCCATGGACTGAAGCTTTCTTT.